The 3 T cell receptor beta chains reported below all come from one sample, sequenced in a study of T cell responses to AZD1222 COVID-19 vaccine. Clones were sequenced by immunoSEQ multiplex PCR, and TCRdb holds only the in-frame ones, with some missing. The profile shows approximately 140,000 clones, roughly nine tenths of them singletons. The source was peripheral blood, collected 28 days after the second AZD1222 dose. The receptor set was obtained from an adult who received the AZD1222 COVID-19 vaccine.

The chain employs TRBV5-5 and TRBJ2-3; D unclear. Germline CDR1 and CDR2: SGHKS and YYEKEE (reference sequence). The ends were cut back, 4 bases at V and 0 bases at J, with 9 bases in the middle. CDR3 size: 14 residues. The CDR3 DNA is TGTGCCAGCAGCAGGGCAGCTAGCACAGATACGCAGTATTTT. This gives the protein CASSRAASTDTQYF.

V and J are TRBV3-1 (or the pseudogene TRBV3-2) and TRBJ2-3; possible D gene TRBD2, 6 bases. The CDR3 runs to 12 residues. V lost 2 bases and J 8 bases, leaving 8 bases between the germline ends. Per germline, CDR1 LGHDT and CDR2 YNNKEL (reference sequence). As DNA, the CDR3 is TGTGCCAGCAGCCAATTGGAGGGTACGCAGTATTTT. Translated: CASSQLEGTQYF.

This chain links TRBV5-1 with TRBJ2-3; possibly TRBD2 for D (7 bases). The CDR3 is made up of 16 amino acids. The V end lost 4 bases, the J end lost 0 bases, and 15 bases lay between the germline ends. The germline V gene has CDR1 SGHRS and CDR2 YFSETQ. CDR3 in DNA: TGCGCCAGCAGCGCGGGAGTAGGGGGAAGCACAGATACGCAGTATTTT. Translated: CASSAGVGGSTDTQYF. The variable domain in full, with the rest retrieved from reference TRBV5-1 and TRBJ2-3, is KAGVTQTPRYLIKTRGQQVTLSCSPISGHRSVSWYQQTPGQGLQFLFEYFSETQRNKGNFPGRFSGRQFSNSRSEMNVSTLELGDSALYLCASSAGVGGSTDTQYFGPGTRLTVL.